This TCR beta chain originates from a study of beta chain features in type 1 diabetes. Study-wide context: Cells sorted and examined across all samples totaled 90 million to 120 million.

On this clone itself: Its target is not known.

Study conclusions and caveats: Because the template was cDNA, high-expressing cells might be over-represented. Among type 1 diabetes patients, VDJ junctions had fewer insertions and more deletions. Among all four CD4+ subsets, Type 1 diabetes patients had TCRB CDR3s that were moderately but significantly shorter. Comparison showed that naive, central memory and Treg TCRB repertoires appeared more similar among patients than among healthy donors.

Investigators reverse transcribed all isolated RNA, so they sequenced expressed TCRB transcripts. Repertoires were generated with immunoSEQ multiplex PCR, while TCRdb's copy carries only in-frame clones and drops some. The sample holds over 25,000 clones, 49% seen once. The sequenced material came from stem cell memory CD4+ T cells from blood. The TCR originated in a man aged 30 to 39 with type 1 diabetes.

The CDR3 loop reads CASSKADTNNQPQHF. The CDR3, as DNA: TGTGCCAGTAGTAAGGCGGACACCAACAATCAGCCCCAGCATTTT. The gene calls are TRBV19 and TRBJ1-5, with D perhaps TRBD1 (5 bases). Between the trimmed V and J ends, which lost 4 bases and 3 bases, there was a span of 13 bases. This CDR3 has 15 residues. In germline, CDR1 is LNHDA, CDR2 SQIVND (reference sequence).